This is a list of T cell receptor beta chains from one sample in a study of spatial heterogeneity in lung cancer. One entry per CDR3 protein results from TCRdb running MiXCR on the 5' RACE reads. Of 15,000 to 20,000 distinct CDR3 sequences in the sample, more than 5.5% were seen once. This specimen consisted of lung tumor tissue, obtained at surgery. The receptors shown here come from a female donor with early-stage non-small cell lung cancer. Each CDR3 is given without its conserved first and last residue.

v_gene	j_gene	len	CDR3aa
TRBV7-3	TRBJ1-5	17	ASSSLDRGARNSNQPQH
TRBV7-2	TRBJ2-6	13	ASSTSSSGANVLT
TRBV7-3	TRBJ1-4	12	ASSSNLGDEKLF
TRBV6-6	TRBJ2-5	12	ASAPGQGRGTQY
TRBV20-1	TRBJ2-5	12	SAISLTWQETQY
TRBV19	TRBJ1-2	13	ASSIDSSNNYGYT
TRBV7-9	TRBJ2-2	13	ASSPGTSGTRELF
TRBV6-5	TRBJ2-7	14	ASSYSRLAGIHEQY
TRBV4-2	TRBJ2-1	14	ASSQDTVAGAVEQF
TRBV7-8	TRBJ2-6	16	ASSFSARGYAGANVLT
TRBV28	TRBJ2-3	11	ASSRRVTDTQY
TRBV6-6	TRBJ2-1	11	ASSYVNNGYRF
TRBV20-1	TRBJ2-5	13	SARLPGGRRETQY
TRBV6-5	TRBJ2-7	13	ASSPGTGASYEQY
TRBV12-3/TRBV12-4	TRBJ2-1	14	ASALQTGRSYNEQF
TRBV19	TRBJ1-4	12	ASSRVLGDEKLF
TRBV11-2	TRBJ2-1	13	ASSLVSGGGNEQF
TRBV5-4	TRBJ2-4	15	ASSPTGTGIAKNIQY
TRBV20-1	TRBJ2-1	11	SAGRVMGNEQF
TRBV18	TRBJ1-2	12	ASSPQGDGYGYT
TRBV30	TRBJ1-5	11	AWSVTGGQPQH
TRBV18	TRBJ1-2	12	ASSSMWTGDGYT
TRBV6-5	TRBJ2-5	14	ASSPRGTGGGETQY
TRBV5-5	TRBJ2-7	11	ASSLTGDHEQY
TRBV28	TRBJ1-3	12	ASSLRNRGNTIY
TRBV29-1	TRBJ1-1	8	SAEPVEAF
TRBV4-3	TRBJ2-7	14	ASSLEMLGSSYEQY
TRBV7-2	TRBJ2-1	12	ASSMDRGINEQF
TRBV7-2	TRBJ2-3	13	ASSLVSGKGDTQY
TRBV27	TRBJ2-1	15	ASTPRGQTLSYNEQF
TRBV10-3	TRBJ2-1	15	AISLRFRDRTYNEQF
TRBV6-2/TRBV6-3	TRBJ2-1	14	ASSYVRGRVRNEQF
TRBV19	TRBJ1-5	15	ASRSPTRTGDNQPQH
TRBV3-1	TRBJ1-1	11	ASSQGRYTEAF
TRBV7-2	TRBJ1-5	12	ASSFSSYDQPQH
TRBV7-9	TRBJ1-1	9	ASSLSTEAF
TRBV5-4	TRBJ1-1	12	ASSLRQGSTEAF
TRBV6-1	TRBJ1-3	12	AIKAGYSGNTIY
TRBV2	TRBJ2-2	12	ASRGGGLPGELF
TRBV28	TRBJ2-7	12	ASKRSGRSYEQY
TRBV6-5	TRBJ2-1	12	ASSYGGGVHEQF
TRBV7-9	TRBJ2-5	12	ASSLDLFLETQY
TRBV6-5	TRBJ2-5	9	ASRQQETQY
TRBV4-3	TRBJ2-3	15	ASSQEQNPPSTDTQY
TRBV29-1	TRBJ2-7	10	SVSGFSYEQY
TRBV5-1	TRBJ1-2	13	ASSLGLGSSYGYT
TRBV11-2	TRBJ1-2	11	ASSSDREYGYT
TRBV2	TRBJ2-2	15	ASSGSRTSGSTGELF
TRBV20-1	TRBJ2-7	13	SASRGTSGAYEQY
TRBV29-1	TRBJ2-5	11	SVEGLGQETQY
TRBV12-3/TRBV12-4	TRBJ1-5	12	ASKGQGENQPQH